One and the same sample provided the 30 T cell receptor beta chains below, sequenced in a study of T cell repertoires in cytomegalovirus infection. These receptors' antigens are unknown. TCRdb redid the calling of the reads with MiXCR, one entry per CDR3 protein. Of about 570,000 distinct CDR3 sequences listed, about 39% were seen once; the top ten hold 48%. The sequencing used cultured PBMCs, collected from culture after CMV antigen stimulation. The receptor set was obtained from a human donor in good health (CMV status not recorded). Some clones in this sample may be carry-over from other donors' samples.

This chain links TRBV28 with TRBJ1-1; D unclear. V lost 1 base and J lost 6, with 9 bases in between. The germline V gene encodes CDR1 MDHEN and CDR2 SYDVKM. This CDR3 has 13 residues. The CDR3 DNA reads as TGTGCCAGCAGTTTATCGGCGGGGTCTGAAGCTTTCTTT. Translated: CASSLSAGSEAFF.

V usage is TRBV7-2 and J usage is TRBJ1-2; 9 bases line up with TRBD1. The length of the CDR3 is 13 residues. Germline assignment: CDR1 SGHTA and CDR2 FQGNSA. V lost 6 bases and J lost 7; bases outside the gene matches: 6. CDR3: CASSPDRGSGYTF. Here the CDR3 DNA reads TGTGCCAGCAGTCCGGACAGGGGAAGTGGCTACACCTTC.

The CDR3 here is CASSIPGTGYYGYTF. CDR3 sequence (DNA): TGTGCCAGTAGTATCCCCGGGACAGGGTACTATGGCTACACCTTC. V gene TRBV19 combines with J gene TRBJ1-2; TRBD1 matches 9 bases. J gave up 3 bases and V 3 bases, and 5 bases lay outside the gene matches. The CDR3 length is 15 residues. Germline CDR1 reads LNHDA; CDR2 reads SQIVND (reference sequence).

This clonotype was seen only a few times. The chain employs TRBV7-3 and TRBJ1-1, with unresolved D. Trimming left V 3 bases short and J 5 bases short, with 10 bases between. Germline CDR1 and CDR2: SGHTA and FQGTGA. The length of the CDR3 is 13 residues. The CDR3 nucleotides read TGTGCCAGCAGCTTCGCGGCAAGAACTGAAGCTTTCTTT. Residues: CASSFAARTEAFF.

The V gene is TRBV7-9, the J gene TRBJ2-7; D possibly uses TRBD1 or TRBD2 (5 bases each). Deletions cut 5 bases from V and 6 bases from J, with 11 bases between. CDR3 length equals 12 residues. Germline-derived CDR1 and CDR2 are SEHNR and FQNEAQ (reference sequence). CDR3 bases: TGTGCCAGCAGCATCAGTGGGGGCGAGCAGTACTTC. This encodes CASSISGGEQYF. Complete variable domain (other parts from reference TRBV7-9 and TRBJ2-7): DTGVSQNPRHKITKRGQNVTFRCDPISEHNRLYWYRQTLGQGPEFLTYFQNEAQLEKSRLLSDRFSAERPKGSFSTLEIQRTEQGDSAMYLCASSISGGEQYFGPGTRLTVT.

This clonotype was counted between two and nine times. V usage is TRBV7-9 and J usage is TRBJ1-2; D unclear. Germline V lookup: CDR1 SEHNR, CDR2 FQNEAQ (reference sequence). Trimming stripped 1 base from V and 6 bases from J, with 9 bases between. This CDR3 region has 13 residues. The DNA for the CDR3 is TGTGCCAGCAGCTTAGACGGGATGAATGGCTACACCTTC. It codes for CASSLDGMNGYTF.

This sequence joins TRBV19 and TRBJ1-2, with a possible D match to TRBD1 (6 bases). CDR3 length: 13 amino acids. V was shortened by 9 bases and J by 8 bases, with 19 bases between the two germline ends. CDR1 and CDR2 from the germline V gene are LNHDA and SQIVND (reference sequence). This chain's CDR3 is CASQKGGFSGYTF. CDR3 in DNA: TGTGCCAGCCAGAAGGGGGGGTTTAGCGGCTACACCTTC.

CDR3 protein: CASSEALGGGQPQHF. The CDR3 region has the DNA TGTGCCAGCAGTGAAGCGTTAGGGGGCGGACAGCCCCAGCATTTT. This rearrangement joins TRBV2 to TRBJ1-5, with 7 bases identical to TRBD1. V lost 0 bases to trimming and J lost 7 bases; unmatched junction nucleotides: 6. Germline V gives CDR1 SNHLY, CDR2 FYNNEI. This CDR3 comprises 15 residues.

This clonotype has just a few counts. This chain joins TRBV12-3 or TRBV12-4 and TRBJ2-5; 8 nucleotides line up with TRBD2. V dropped 7 bases and J dropped 6; count of bases not matched to a gene: 16. CDR3 length equals 16 residues. CDR3 sequence reads: CASTSASLAEGKTQYF. CDR3 nucleotides: TGTGCCAGCACCTCCGCGTCACTAGCGGAGGGGAAGACCCAGTACTTC.

The J gene is TRBJ2-1, the V gene TRBV5-1; TRBD2 aligns across 14 bases. Germline assignment: CDR1 SGHRS and CDR2 YFSETQ. J was trimmed by 3 bases and V by 2 bases; bases with no gene match: 22. CDR3 size: 23 residues. The CDR3 DNA follows: TGCGCCAGCAGCTTAGCTGGGACTAGCGGGGGATCTCCACGGTTCCCCAGCTACAATGAGCAGTTCTTC. Amino acid sequence: CASSLAGTSGGSPRFPSYNEQFF.

This chain links TRBV6-1 with TRBJ2-2; 7 nucleotides agree with TRBD2. The CDR3 covers 15 residues. Trimming removed 7 bases from V and 1 base from J; junction bases left unmatched: 6. Germline V CDR1 and CDR2: MNHNS, SASEGT. The CDR3 reads CASTTRGVNTGELFF. CDR3 coding DNA: TGTGCCAGCACCACTCGGGGGGTGAACACCGGGGAGCTGTTTTTT.

The V and J genes are TRBV6-1 and TRBJ2-7; 8 nucleotides align to TRBD1. CDR1 is MNHNS and CDR2 is SASEGT in the germline V gene. This CDR3 has 16 amino acids. After removal of 7 bases from V and 3 bases from J, the junction contained 14 bases not matched to a gene. In DNA form, the CDR3 reads TGTGCCAGCACCCAACTTACAGGGGGTAGTATCTACGAGCAGTACTTC. It specifies CASTQLTGGSIYEQYF.

This clonotype was observed a few times. The V gene is TRBV28, the J gene TRBJ2-7, with 7 nucleotides matching TRBD2. V lost 7 bases and J lost 2; bases outside the gene matches: 11. This CDR3 is built from 15 residues. Per germline, CDR1 MDHEN and CDR2 SYDVKM. The CDR3 nucleotides are TGTGCCAGCACCCCGGCGGGGGAAGAGGCCTACGAGCAGTACTTC. This translates into CASTPAGEEAYEQYF.

This clonotype was counted once. The genes are TRBV7-9 and TRBJ1-5, with D unclear. The CDR3 totals 16 residues. CDR1 is SEHNR, CDR2 FQNEAQ, per germline (reference sequence). The V gene lost 1 base and the J gene lost 2 bases, with 12 bases spanning the gap. CDR3 residues: CASSLGWALGNQPQHF. CDR3 nucleotide sequence: TGTGCCAGCAGCTTAGGTTGGGCTCTTGGCAATCAGCCCCAGCATTTT. The entire variable domain, with the rest obtained from reference TRBV7-9 and TRBJ1-5, is as follows: DTGVSQNPRHKITKRGQNVTFRCDPISEHNRLYWYRQTLGQGPEFLTYFQNEAQLEKSRLLSDRFSAERPKGSFSTLEIQRTEQGDSAMYLCASSLGWALGNQPQHFGDGTRLSIL.

This clonotype occurred a few times. The chain is built from TRBV6-2 or TRBV6-3 and TRBJ2-7, with 10 bases identical to TRBD2. In germline, CDR1 is MNHEY, CDR2 SVGEGT. V trimming: 8 bases; J trimming: 4 bases; junction bases outside the gene matches: 11. The CDR3 covers 15 residues. The CDR3 DNA reads TGTGCCAGCCGTCGAGCGGCTAGCGGGAGTTACGAGCAGTACTTC. Translated: CASRRAASGSYEQYF.

This clonotype occurred a few times. The chain links TRBV7-9 to TRBJ2-5, with D possibly being TRBD2 (6 bases). V was clipped by 4 bases and J by 1 base, with 10 bases between them. The CDR3 spans 14 residues. Per germline, CDR1 SEHNR and CDR2 FQNEAQ (reference sequence). CDR3 protein: CASSSGVGQETQYF. For the CDR3, the DNA is TGTGCCAGCAGCTCGGGGGTTGGCCAAGAGACCCAGTACTTC.

This clonotype was recorded once. The chain employs TRBV20-1 and TRBJ2-5; 11 bases align to TRBD2. V dropped 6 bases and J dropped 0; count of bases not matched to a gene: 3. Germline V gives CDR1 DFQATT, CDR2 SNEGSKA (reference sequence). This CDR3 is built from 14 residues. CDR3 DNA: TGCAGTGCAAGACTAGCGGGGAACCAAGAGACCCAGTACTTC. Translating it yields CSARLAGNQETQYF.

This clonotype has ten or more counts. The rearrangement links TRBV12-3 or TRBV12-4 to TRBJ1-1; a possible D gene is TRBD1 (5 bases). Trimming took 0 bases from V and 5 from J, leaving 10 bases between them. CDR3 length: 14 residues. This chain's CDR3 is CASSLAGGGTEAFF. CDR3 in DNA: TGTGCCAGCAGTTTAGCGGGGGGGGGGACTGAAGCTTTCTTT.

The V gene is TRBV5-1, the J gene TRBJ1-1, with D perhaps TRBD1 (5 bases). The CDR3 consists of 15 residues. Trimming cost V 6 bases and J 4 bases, with 19 bases left between them. Germline assignment: CDR1 SGHRS and CDR2 YFSETQ. Here the CDR3 reads CASNPRGKPGTEAFF. For the CDR3, the DNA is TGCGCCAGCAATCCGAGGGGCAAGCCGGGCACTGAAGCTTTCTTT. Complete variable domain (other parts from reference TRBV5-1 and TRBJ1-1): KAGVTQTPRYLIKTRGQQVTLSCSPISGHRSVSWYQQTPGQGLQFLFEYFSETQRNKGNFPGRFSGRQFSNSRSEMNVSTLELGDSALYLCASNPRGKPGTEAFFGQGTRLTVV.

This clonotype has just one count. This sequence joins TRBV18 and TRBJ1-1, with a possible D match to TRBD1 (5 bases). The CDR3 covers 13 residues. CDR1 is KGHSH and CDR2 is LQKENI in the germline V gene. V gave up 1 base and J gave up 5 bases, with 8 bases separating them. CDR3 DNA: TGTGCCAGCTCACCACAAGACAGTACTGAAGCTTTCTTT. This encodes CASSPQDSTEAFF.

Here the CDR3 DNA reads TGCGCCAGCAGAGCGCCCTCCTACAATGAGCAGTTCTTC. This translates into CASRAPSYNEQFF. The chain recombines TRBV5-1 with TRBJ2-1; no firm D call. The length of the CDR3 is 13 residues. Germline-derived CDR1 and CDR2 are SGHRS and YFSETQ. V lost 5 bases and J 0 bases, leaving 6 bases between the germline ends.

The chain employs TRBV5-6 and TRBJ2-3; possibly TRBD1 for D (6 bases). CDR1 and CDR2 from the germline V gene are SGHDT and YYEEEE. V was trimmed by 4 bases and J by 2 bases, leaving 17 bases between them. This CDR3 comprises 16 residues. CDR3: CASSPIRDTYTDTQYF. The CDR3 DNA sequence: TGTGCCAGCAGCCCCATTCGGGACACCTACACAGATACGCAGTATTTT.

The CDR3 sequence: CASSLSRTPKETQYF. In DNA form, the CDR3 reads TGTGCCAGCAGCTTAAGCAGGACCCCTAAGGAGACCCAGTACTTC. The V and J genes are TRBV7-6 and TRBJ2-5; the D is unclear. Germline V gene lookup returns CDR1 SGHVS and CDR2 FNYEAQ. CDR3 size: 15 residues. V lost 2 bases, J lost 5 bases, and 15 bases lay in between.

CDR3 bases: TGTGCCACCGGGACTAGCGTAACTGGGGCCAACGTCCTGACTTTC. Its protein product is CATGTSVTGANVLTF. This chain links TRBV5-4 with TRBJ2-6; 10 bases match TRBD2. V lost 9 bases to trimming and J lost 2 bases; unmatched junction nucleotides: 5. In germline, CDR1 is SGHNT, CDR2 YYREEE (reference sequence). CDR3 length: 15 amino acids.

This clonotype turned up a few times. CDR3 sequence: CASSLVTPSYNEQFF. DNA of the CDR3: TGTGCCAGCAGCTTAGTAACCCCCTCCTACAATGAGCAGTTCTTC. The V gene is TRBV7-2, the J gene TRBJ2-1; D unresolved. CDR3 length: 15 amino acids. CDR1 and CDR2 from the germline V gene are SGHTA and FQGNSA. Trimming took off 1 base at V and 0 bases at J, with 7 bases between the two ends.

The V gene is TRBV27, the J gene TRBJ1-4; possibly TRBD1 for D (6 bases). Germline assignment: CDR1 MNHEY and CDR2 SMNVEV (reference sequence). The V end lost 3 bases, the J end lost 2 bases, and 13 bases lay between the germline ends. The CDR3 covers 16 residues. CDR3 sequence (DNA): TGTGCCAGCAGTTTTTTACCTACAGGGACTAATGAAAAACTGTTTTTT. The encoded protein is CASSFLPTGTNEKLFF.

This clonotype has only a few counts. One end of the junction is discordant with germline, which a read error may explain. V gene TRBV7-8 combines with J gene TRBJ2-7; possibly TRBD2 for D (5 bases). Germline CDR1 reads SGHVS; CDR2 reads FQNEAQ. CDR3 length: 13 amino acids. The CDR3 DNA reads as TGTGCCAGCAGCGCCAAGCCGGAGGTCGTGATGAGCTTC. Protein product: CASSAKPEVVMSF. Looking up the rest from reference TRBV7-8 and TRBJ2-7 gives the full variable domain: GAGVSQSPRYKVAKRGQDVALRCDPISGHVSLFWYQQALGQGPEFLTYFQNEAQLDKSGLPSDRFFAERPEGSVSTLKIQRTQQEDSAVYLCASSAKPEVVMSFGPGTRLTVT.

In this sample, this clonotype turned up once. The chain recombines TRBV6-5 with TRBJ2-2, with TRBD2 matching 10 bases. V lost 0 bases, J lost 15 bases, and 4 bases stayed unmatched. The CDR3 is 13 residues long. Germline-derived CDR1 and CDR2 are MNHEY and SVGAGI. The DNA for the CDR3 is TGTGCCAGCAGTTACTCATCGGGACTAGCGATGTTTTTT. This codes for CASSYSSGLAMFF.

This clonotype was seen only a few times. The chain joins TRBV7-2 to TRBJ2-3; D is unclear. Trimming left V 4 bases short and J 4 bases short, with 9 bases between. There are 13 residues in the CDR3. Germline CDR1 and CDR2: SGHTA and FQGNSA. In nucleotides, the CDR3 is TGTGCCAGCAGCTCCGCCCGTTCAGATACGCAGTATTTT. This gives the protein CASSSARSDTQYF.

The chain joins TRBV12-3 or TRBV12-4 to TRBJ1-3, with D unclear. V lost 7 bases to trimming and J lost 4 bases, with 8 bases between them. The CDR3 sequence is 12 residues long. The CDR3 region is CASTPRGNTIYF. The CDR3 coding sequence is TGTGCCAGCACCCCCCGGGGAAACACCATATATTTT.